A selection of T cell receptor beta chains follows, all from one sample in a study of blood T cell repertoires in COVID-19. TCRdb's table, derived via immunoSEQ multiplex PCR, lists solely in-frame clones and lacks some. The sample has 65,000 to 90,000 clones, roughly four fifths seen once. The material sequenced was peripheral blood. These receptors were collected from a man between 65 and 80 years old with active or convalescent COVID-19. Each CDR3 is given with its conserved first and last residue. D genes are given only for firm matches. Size is omitted from some rows. Given values are once, few, many or a class for expanded clones.

j_gene | v_gene | abundance | d_gene | CDR3nt | CDR3aa
TRBJ2-1 | TRBV19 | . | TRBD1 | TGTGCCAGTATGGCCGGGACAGAGGGGCCTCGCAATGAGCAGTTCTTC | CASMAGTEGPRNEQFF
TRBJ2-3 | TRBV5-1 | few | . | TGCGCCAGCAGCTTGGACTCTAGCACAGATACGCAGTATTTT | CASSLDSSTDTQYF
TRBJ2-7 | TRBV14 | . | . | TGTGCCAGCAGTTTACTTGGGGCCGAGCAGTACTTC | CASSLLGAEQYF
TRBJ2-3 | TRBV4-2 | . | TRBD2 | TGTGCCAGCAGCCAAGATAGCGGGGGTATCACAGATACGCAGTATTTT | CASSQDSGGITDTQYF
TRBJ1-2 | TRBV19 | . | . | TGTGCCAGTAAACCTAGTCGGAGGCCGGGAGATGGCTACACCTTC | CASKPSRRPGDGYTF
TRBJ2-3 | TRBV5-1 | few | TRBD2 | TGCGCCAGCAGCTTGGGGGCTAGCGGGGGTACAGATACGCAGTATTTT | CASSLGASGGTDTQYF
TRBJ1-1 | TRBV6-1 | . | . | TGTGCCAGCAGTGAACACAGGGCGTACACTGAAGCTTTCTTT | CASSEHRAYTEAFF
TRBJ2-2 | TRBV28 | . | . | TGTGCCAGCAAAACTGGGGGGGCAAGGACCGGGGAGCTGTTTTTT | CASKTGGARTGELFF
TRBJ1-2 | TRBV6-5 | . | . | TGTGCCAGCAGTTACCTCACGGAGTCGGAGCGTGGCTACACCTTC | CASSYLTESERGYTF
TRBJ1-2 | TRBV24-1 | many | . | TGTGCCACCAGTGACAGGGTAAATGGCTACACCTTC | CATSDRVNGYTF
TRBJ1-1 | TRBV1 | . | . | TGCACCAGCAGAGACCCGGGACAGGGGCCCCATTCCGACACTGAAGCTTTCTTT | CTSRDPGQGPHSDTEAFF
TRBJ1-1 | TRBV20-1 | many | . | TGCAGTGCTAGTGATCCGCGGGGCACTGAAGCTTTCTTT | CSASDPRGTEAFF
TRBJ2-1 | TRBV5-1 | . | TRBD1 | TGCGCCAGCAGCTCTACCCCACCGGGACAGGGGGCTGGTGAGCAGTTCTTC | CASSSTPPGQGAGEQFF
TRBJ1-2 | TRBV29-1 | . | TRBD1 | TGCAGCGTGGGACAGCCCGTTGGGGATGGCTACACCTTC | CSVGQPVGDGYTF
TRBJ1-3 | TRBV7-2 | . | TRBD1 | TGTGCCAGCAGCACCGGACAGGGCGGGGGCGGAAACACCATATATTTT | CASSTGQGGGGNTIYF
TRBJ2-7 | TRBV5-4 | . | TRBD2 | TGTGCCAGCAGCTCGACACTAGCGGGGAGGTACGAGCAGTACTTC | CASSSTLAGRYEQYF
TRBJ2-2 | TRBV6-5 | . | . | TGTGCCAGCAGTCTAAGGAACACCGGGGAGCTGTTTTTT | CASSLRNTGELFF
TRBJ2-1 | TRBV30 | . | . | TGTGCCTGGACCGGGTACAATGAGCAGTTCTTC | CAWTGYNEQFF
TRBJ1-6 | TRBV6-6 | . | . | TGTGCCAGCACCTACAGGGATAATTCACCCCTCCACTTT | CASTYRDNSPLHF
TRBJ1-2 | TRBV2 | few | . | TGTGCCAGCAGGCCCCAGGTTAACTATGGCTACACCTTC | CASRPQVNYGYTF
TRBJ1-4 | TRBV6-5 | . | . | TGTGCCAGCAAGTTCCAGGGTGGGGAAAAACTGTTTTTT | CASKFQGGEKLFF
TRBJ1-1 | TRBV5-4 | . | TRBD1 | TGTGCCAGCAGCTTGGCCTCGGGACAGACTACTGAAGCTTTCTTT | CASSLASGQTTEAFF
TRBJ2-7 | TRBV10-2 | . | TRBD2 | TGCGCCAGCAGTGAGCTGTTAGCGGGGTACCACTACGAGCAGTACTTC | CASSELLAGYHYEQYF
TRBJ2-3 | TRBV9 | . | . | TGTGCCAGCAGCGTGGGAGACTCAGATACGCAGTATTTT | CASSVGDSDTQYF
TRBJ1-4 | TRBV28 | . | . | TGTGCCAGCAGTTTGTCAGGGGTGAGAGAAAAACTGTTTTTT | CASSLSGVREKLFF
TRBJ1-2 | TRBV30 | . | . | TGTGCCTGGAGGGAGGGGCCAGCTAACTATGGCTACACCTTC | CAWREGPANYGYTF
TRBJ1-2 | TRBV5-4 | . | . | TGTGCCAGCAGCTTGGAAGGAGGACGTGGCTACACCTTC | CASSLEGGRGYTF
TRBJ1-1 | TRBV7-9 | . | . | TGTGCCAGCAGCTTTGGCAGGGGATCTGAAGCTTTCTTT | CASSFGRGSEAFF